Below, 32 T cell receptor beta chains from the same sample are listed, as sequenced in a study of blood T cells in healthy people across ages. A J-beta primer mix and a sample-barcoded 5' primer were used in a second PCR of roughly 7 to 12 cycles. TCRdb called the 5' RACE reads again in MiXCR, with one record for every CDR3 protein. The table shows hundreds of thousands of distinct CDR3 sequences, with roughly 49% occurring only once. Material: blood. The receptors were sampled from a woman aged 60-75 years in good health.

The rearrangement joins TRBV28 to TRBJ2-3; D is perhaps TRBD2 (6 bases). The CDR3 has 15 amino acids. The germline V gene encodes CDR1 MDHEN and CDR2 SYDVKM. The V end lost 8 bases, the J end lost 5 bases, and 20 bases lay between the germline ends. CDR3 loop: CASQSPEVGRDTQYF. The CDR3 nucleotides read TGTGCCAGCCAATCGCCGGAGGTCGGGAGAGATACGCAGTATTTT.

This clonotype was recorded a few times. The V call is TRBV5-1, the J call TRBJ2-3; no reliable D call. In germline, CDR1 is SGHRS, CDR2 YFSETQ. The length of the CDR3 is 15 residues. V was trimmed by 2 bases and J by 4 bases, leaving 14 bases between them. This CDR3 reads CASSLSTASSDTQYF. DNA of the CDR3: TGCGCCAGCAGCTTATCCACCGCTAGTTCAGATACGCAGTATTTT.

The V gene is TRBV4-1, the J gene TRBJ1-2, with 7 bases matching TRBD1. The CDR3 covers 15 residues. The junction had 5 bases not matched to a gene; V was cut back by 0 bases and J by 4 bases. Germline V gene lookup returns CDR1 MGHRA and CDR2 YSYEKL. This chain's CDR3 is CASSQDPDRFYGYTF. The CDR3 DNA reads as TGCGCCAGCAGCCAAGACCCGGACAGGTTCTATGGCTACACCTTC.

This clonotype has a single count. The chain couples TRBV20-1 to TRBJ2-5; tentative D call: TRBD2 (6 bases). CDR3 length: 12 residues. Germline CDR1 reads DFQATT; CDR2 reads SNEGSKA (reference sequence). Trimming shortened V by 4 bases and J by 5 bases, and 11 bases separated the two germline ends. CDR3 coding DNA: TGCAGTGCTAACGGGGGAACGGAGACCCAGTACTTC. Translation: CSANGGTETQYF.

The V gene is TRBV29-1, the J gene TRBJ2-7, with D uncertain. The CDR3 is 13 amino acids. Germline V lookup: CDR1 SQVTM, CDR2 ANQGSEA. Trimming removed 3 bases from V and 0 bases from J, with 9 bases in between. CDR3 DNA: TGCAGCGTTGACAAGGACGGCTCCTACGAGCAGTACTTC. Translation: CSVDKDGSYEQYF.

For this clonotype: Being one base from a much bigger clone, this may be a read error. This chain links TRBV30 with TRBJ2-1; 7 bases match TRBD1. Per the germline V gene, CDR1 is GTSNPN and CDR2 is SVGIG (reference sequence). This CDR3 comprises 11 residues. This CDR3 is CAGSADRPQFF. The CDR3 DNA sequence: TGTGCCGGGAGTGCGGACAGGCCCCAGTTCTTC.

V is TRBV7-3 and J is TRBJ2-1, with D tentatively TRBD2 (5 bases). From germline, CDR1 is SGHTA and CDR2 FQGTGA. The CDR3 has 15 amino acids. The V end lost 1 base, the J end lost 0 bases, and 7 bases lay between the germline ends. The CDR3 sequence is CASSLRAASYNEQFF. The CDR3 DNA follows: TGTGCCAGCAGCTTAAGAGCGGCCTCCTACAATGAGCAGTTCTTC.

CDR3 region: CASTSGGQGIHEQYF. Written as DNA, the CDR3 is TGCGCCAGCACGAGTGGGGGACAGGGGATCCACGAGCAGTACTTC. This chain uses TRBV5-1 with TRBJ2-4; 10 bases match TRBD1. The tail of the sequence fits TRBJ2-7 better, so the J call may be wrong. From germline, CDR1 is SGHRS and CDR2 YFSETQ. The CDR3 is 15 residues long.

The chain carries TRBV18 and TRBJ2-5; TRBD1 might be the D (5 bases). The germline gives CDR1 KGHSH, CDR2 LQKENI. This CDR3 spans 13 amino acids. V was pared by 2 bases and J by 5 bases, with 9 bases between. CDR3 residues: CASSPVPGETQYF. The DNA for the CDR3 is TGTGCCAGCTCACCAGTGCCAGGGGAGACCCAGTACTTC. Combining the CDR3 with reference TRBV18 and TRBJ2-5 gives the whole variable domain NAGVMQNPRHLVRRRGQEARLRCSPMKGHSHVYWYRQLPEEGLKFMVYLQKENIIDESGMPKERFSAEFPKEGPSILRIQQVVRGDSAAYFCASSPVPGETQYFGPGTRLLVL.

The chain employs TRBV20-1 and TRBJ2-7; TRBD2 aligns across 7 bases. Losses at the gene ends were 0 bases for V and 3 bases for J; bases not matched to a gene: 5. CDR1 DFQATT and CDR2 SNEGSKA come from the germline V gene (reference sequence). The CDR3 extends over 14 amino acids. CDR3 sequence reads: CSARDREGRYEQYF. The CDR3 DNA reads as TGCAGTGCTAGAGACAGGGAGGGCCGCTACGAGCAGTACTTC.

Details on this clonotype: With a much larger clone just one base away, this may be a read error. This rearrangement joins TRBV20-1 to TRBJ2-1; TRBD2 might be the D (7 bases). CDR3 length equals 18 residues. Germline V gene data show CDR1 as DFQATT and CDR2 as SNEGSKA (reference sequence). CDR3 loop: CSARFGLEGGSSYNERYF. CDR3 nucleotides: TGCAGTGCTAGATTTGGGCTCGAGGGGGGGAGCTCCTACAATGAGCGGTACTTC.

The chain links TRBV12-3 or TRBV12-4 to TRBJ1-4; D is ambiguous. Trimming took 6 bases from V and 0 from J, leaving 14 bases between them. This CDR3 has 16 amino acids. The DNA of the CDR3 is TGTGCCAGCAGCACATCGCAGCGATCAACTAATGAAAAACTGTTTTTT. Translation: CASSTSQRSTNEKLFF.

This clonotype was detected a few times. The CDR3 bases are TGTGCCAGCAGCTTGCAGCGGCCAGGGGGAGGGAATGAGCAGTTCTTC. Its translation is CASSLQRPGGGNEQFF. The gene calls are TRBV5-5 and TRBJ2-1; D possibly uses TRBD1 or TRBD2 (7 bases each). Trimming cost V 1 base and J 7 bases, with 18 bases left between them. Germline V gene data show CDR1 as SGHKS and CDR2 as YYEKEE (reference sequence). The CDR3 spans 16 residues.

The chain is built from TRBV15 and TRBJ2-1; D is undetermined. Germline CDR1 reads LNHNV; CDR2 reads YYDKDF (reference sequence). The CDR3 is 13 residues long. V was shortened by 1 base and J by 10 bases, with 11 bases between the two germline ends. CDR3 region: CATSRASVSEQFF. CDR3 coding DNA: TGTGCCACCAGCAGAGCCTCGGTTAGCGAGCAGTTCTTC.

V gene TRBV12-3 or TRBV12-4 combines with J gene TRBJ2-7, with TRBD1 matching 9 bases. This CDR3 region has 15 residues. Trimming took 3 bases from V and 3 from J; bases not matched to a gene: 6. The CDR3 protein is CASSLTRTGDYEQYF. CDR3 nucleotides: TGTGCCAGCAGTTTGACTCGGACAGGGGACTACGAGCAGTACTTC.

The V gene is TRBV20-1, the J gene TRBJ2-7; 10 bases are shared with TRBD2. The CDR3 is 14 residues long. Germline lookup yields CDR1 DFQATT and CDR2 SNEGSKA (reference sequence). Trimming removed 6 bases from V and 1 base from J; junction bases left unmatched: 6. The CDR3 loop is CSAGSGRVSYEQYF. The CDR3 DNA reads TGCAGTGCAGGAAGCGGGAGGGTGTCCTACGAGCAGTACTTC.

The V call is TRBV20-1, the J call TRBJ2-7; 8 bases map to TRBD2. J gave up 3 bases and V 6 bases, and 10 bases lay outside the gene matches. Germline CDR1 reads DFQATT; CDR2 reads SNEGSKA (reference sequence). The length of the CDR3 is 14 residues. The CDR3 protein is CSAPKRAGDYEQYF. The CDR3 bases are TGCAGTGCCCCAAAGCGAGCGGGGGACTACGAGCAGTACTTC.

CDR3 residues: CASSRQGRGAGDTQYF. In DNA form, the CDR3 reads TGTGCCAGCAGCCGACAGGGACGGGGCGCCGGAGATACGCAGTATTTT. The rearrangement uses TRBV7-2 and TRBJ2-3, with 7 bases lining up with TRBD1. The CDR3 has 16 residues. The V gene's germline CDR1 is SGHTA and CDR2 FQGNSA. J was trimmed by 5 bases and V by 5 bases; bases with no gene match: 13.

V is TRBV6-2 or TRBV6-3 and J is TRBJ2-7; a possible D gene is TRBD2 (6 bases). The length of the CDR3 is 19 residues. Germline CDR1 MNHEY, CDR2 SVGEGT. The V end lost 6 bases, the J end lost 1 base, and 28 bases lay between the germline ends. The CDR3 protein is CASRPRLEVSKPRSYEQYF. The CDR3 DNA follows: TGTGCCAGCAGACCCCGACTAGAAGTGAGCAAACCGAGGTCCTACGAGCAGTACTTC.

CDR3 in DNA: TGTGCCAGCAGCCACCGGGACAGAAACTACGAGCAGTTCTTC. Encoded protein: CASSHRDRNYEQFF. The chain employs TRBV7-9 and TRBJ2-1; 7 bases match TRBD1. Germline trimming cut 5 bases from V and 10 bases from J; bases unmatched to any gene: 11. The CDR3 consists of 14 residues. The germline gives CDR1 SEHNR, CDR2 FQNEAQ (reference sequence).

This clonotype is a singleton in its sample. V gene TRBV18 combines with J gene TRBJ2-5; maybe TRBD2 (6 bases). In germline, CDR1 is KGHSH, CDR2 LQKENI. The ends were cut back, 3 bases at V and 2 bases at J, with 13 bases in the middle. The CDR3 spans 15 residues. The CDR3 nucleotides read TGTGCCAGCTCACCGACGGGACTTCAGCAAGAGACCCAGTACTTC. Protein: CASSPTGLQQETQYF.

A word on this clonotype: The junction departs from germline at one end; a sequencing error may be responsible. V usage is TRBV20-1 and J usage is TRBJ2-7; possibly TRBD1 or TRBD2 for D (6 bases each). The end of the DNA aligns better with TRBJ2-4, so the J call may be wrong. Germline V gene sequence: CDR1 DFQATT, CDR2 SNEGSKA (reference sequence). The CDR3 sequence is 16 residues long. In DNA, the CDR3 is TGTAGTGCTAGCGTTGGCAGCTTTAGGGGGTTAAACATTCAGTACTTC. Protein sequence: CSASVGSFRGLNIQYF.

This clonotype was seen only a few times. The chain carries TRBV4-1 and TRBJ2-7; the match to TRBD2 covers 10 bases. Trimming at V came to 1 base and at J to 3 bases, leaving 3 bases not matched to a gene. The CDR3 runs to 15 residues. CDR1 is MGHRA and CDR2 is YSYEKL in the germline V gene. This CDR3 is CASSQGGLAIYEQYF. DNA of the CDR3: TGCGCCAGCAGCCAAGGGGGACTAGCGATCTACGAGCAGTACTTC.

The chain carries TRBV2 and TRBJ1-1, with 9 positions matching TRBD1. CDR1 is SNHLY, CDR2 FYNNEI, per germline. The junction had 6 bases not matched to a gene; V was cut back by 5 bases and J by 5 bases. The CDR3 is 14 residues long. CDR3 nucleotides: TGTGCCAGCAGTAGAGGGACAGGGATGACTGAAGCTTTCTTT. Residues: CASSRGTGMTEAFF.

V and J are TRBV20-1 and TRBJ1-1; D is unresolved. Germline assignment: CDR1 DFQATT and CDR2 SNEGSKA (reference sequence). The CDR3 has 12 residues. Trimming stripped 2 bases from V and 6 bases from J, with 10 bases between. Written as DNA, the CDR3 is TGCAGTGCTAGACAGGCTAAAGCTGAAGCTTTCTTT. It yields the protein CSARQAKAEAFF.

This clonotype was seen a handful of times. The chain combines TRBV20-1 with TRBJ1-2; no clear D. The ends were cut back, 3 bases at V and 1 base at J, with 15 bases in the middle. The CDR3 runs 15 residues. CDR1 and CDR2 from the germline V gene are DFQATT and SNEGSKA (reference sequence). CDR3 DNA: TGCAGTGCTAGTGGGGATGGGCGGGTTAACTATGGCTACACCTTC. Translation: CSASGDGRVNYGYTF.

This clonotype turned up a few times. V gene TRBV7-9 combines with J gene TRBJ2-5, with a tentative D call TRBD2 (5 bases). Looked up from germline, CDR1 is SEHNR and CDR2 is FQNEAQ (reference sequence). Trimming took off 5 bases at V and 4 bases at J, with 32 bases between the two ends. CDR3 length: 20 amino acids. CDR3 loop: CASSPTSMAPYGILVETQYF. In DNA, the CDR3 is TGTGCCAGCAGCCCCACAAGCATGGCCCCTTACGGGATTTTAGTAGAGACCCAGTACTTC.

This clonotype was found a few times. This chain links TRBV28 with TRBJ2-6; D ambiguous. V was pared by 6 bases and J by 9 bases, with 18 bases between. CDR1 is MDHEN, CDR2 SYDVKM, per germline. The CDR3 has 15 residues. The CDR3 spells CASSPFPSIGNVLTF. The DNA of the CDR3 is TGTGCCAGCAGCCCCTTCCCCTCTATAGGCAACGTCCTGACTTTC.

V is TRBV6-5 and J is TRBJ1-1; 8 bases map to TRBD1. The CDR3 is 13 amino acids. Losses at the gene ends were 6 bases for V and 4 bases for J; bases not matched to a gene: 4. Germline V gene data show CDR1 as MNHEY and CDR2 as SVGAGI. The CDR3 sequence: CASRGQGVTEAFF. The CDR3 DNA reads TGTGCCAGCAGAGGACAGGGAGTCACTGAAGCTTTCTTT.

This clonotype was detected a few times. The rearrangement joins TRBV10-3 to TRBJ2-7; D gene uncertain. Per germline, CDR1 ENHRY and CDR2 SYGVKD. The ends were cut back, 0 bases at V and 3 bases at J, with 9 bases in the middle. This CDR3 spans 14 amino acids. The chain's CDR3 is CAISESTGNYEQYF. In nucleotides, the CDR3 is TGTGCCATCAGTGAGTCGACTGGCAACTACGAGCAGTACTTC.

Turning to this clonotype: This may come from a read error, since a much larger clone is one base off. The CDR3 region has the DNA TGTGCCAGCAGCTTGGACGGGACCGGGACCCAGTTCTTC. Its protein is CASSLDGTGTQFF. The chain employs TRBV6-4 and TRBJ2-1; D possibly matches TRBD1 or TRBD2 (5 bases each). V dropped 6 bases and J dropped 13 bases, with 19 bases sitting between them. Germline values: CDR1 MRHNA, CDR2 SNTAGT. This CDR3 spans 13 amino acids.

This clonotype was found a few times. V gene TRBV6-5 combines with J gene TRBJ1-4, with 10 bases matching TRBD1. Germline lookup yields CDR1 MNHEY and CDR2 SVGAGI. CDR3 size: 16 residues. Trimming at V came to 6 bases and at J to 8 bases, leaving 12 bases not matched to a gene. CDR3 residues: CASRPRDRGLGEKLFF. Written as DNA, the CDR3 is TGTGCCAGCAGGCCCCGGGACAGGGGATTGGGGGAAAAACTGTTTTTT.